A selection of T cell receptor beta chains follows, all from one sample in a study of OX40 agonist ivuxolimab in advanced cancers. TCRdb's table, derived via immunoSEQ multiplex PCR, lists solely in-frame clones and lacks some. Here the sample spans under 50,000 clones, about 90% being singletons. The input for sequencing was CD4+ or CD8+ T cells sorted from blood, taken in a trial of the OX40 agonist ivuxolimab. The receptors were sampled from an adult with an advanced solid tumor such as melanoma, head and neck, liver or kidney cancer. Each CDR3 is given with its conserved first and last residue. The D gene is left open where the match is weak.

d_call,v_call,j_call,cdr3_aa,cdr3_nt
TRBD1,TRBV28,TRBJ2-1,CASSYGGQGASNEQFF,TGTGCCAGCAGTTACGGCGGACAGGGGGCTAGCAATGAGCAGTTCTTC
TRBD1,TRBV30,TRBJ2-2,CAWIPPGTANTGELFF,TGTGCCTGGATCCCCCCCGGGACAGCGAACACCGGGGAGCTGTTTTTT
.,TRBV4-2,TRBJ1-1,CASSERDAGAEAFF,TGTGCCAGCAGCGAACGGGACGCGGGCGCTGAAGCTTTCTTT
TRBD2,TRBV11-2,TRBJ2-3,CASSPRLAGGKDTQYF,TGTGCCAGCAGCCCTCGACTAGCGGGAGGGAAAGATACGCAGTATTTT
.,TRBV29-1,TRBJ1-4,CSVEDGSPNEKLFF,TGCAGCGTAGAGGACGGTTCTCCTAATGAAAAACTGTTTTTT
.,TRBV18,TRBJ2-3,CASSPGRRRDTQYF,TGTGCCAGCTCACCGGGCCGCAGGCGAGATACGCAGTATTTT
.,TRBV6-5,TRBJ1-2,CASSPYGGTYGYTF,TGTGCCAGCAGTCCCTACGGGGGCACCTATGGCTACACCTTC
.,TRBV6-6,TRBJ1-2,CASSPVRVNYGYTF,TGTGCCAGCAGTCCCGTTCGGGTTAACTATGGCTACACCTTC
.,TRBV6-5,TRBJ2-1,CASSESPGGNEQFF,TGTGCCAGCAGTGAATCACCTGGCGGCAATGAGCAGTTCTTC
.,TRBV6-5,TRBJ1-5,CASTGAQSAQHF,TGTGCCAGCACGGGGGCGCAATCAGCCCAGCATTTT
.,TRBV30,TRBJ2-2,CAWSAKAGELFF,TGTGCCTGGAGTGCTAAGGCCGGGGAGCTGTTTTTT
TRBD1,TRBV11-2,TRBJ2-1,CASSFHLTGAELYNEQFF,TGTGCCAGCAGCTTTCATCTGACAGGGGCCGAACTATACAATGAGCAGTTCTTC
.,TRBV30,TRBJ2-3,CAWSVRLALDTQYF,TGTGCCTGGAGTGTAAGGCTAGCACTGGATACGCAGTATTTT